Each of the 4 T cell receptor beta chains below was sequenced from the same sample in a study of cytomegalovirus exposure and HLA in healthy donors. Vbeta (60) and Jbeta (13) primers were used in the PCR. Some clones are missing from TCRdb's copy, which holds only in-frame ones; the method was immunoSEQ multiplex PCR. Among some 170,000 clones listed, approximately 80% were seen once. Sequenced material: PBMCs. The receptors stem from a young man in good health and CMV-seropositive.

This clone has only a few counts. This chain links TRBV28 with TRBJ2-7; D uncertain. V lost 7 bases and J 4 bases, leaving 11 bases between the germline ends. The germline V gene encodes CDR1 MDHEN and CDR2 SYDVKM. The CDR3 contains 12 residues. The CDR3 loop reads CASTSYSYEQYF. DNA for the CDR3: TGTGCCAGCACCTCCTACAGTTACGAGCAGTACTTC.

The chain has TRBV5-1 and TRBJ2-3; no reliable D call. This CDR3 is 17 amino acids long. The V end lost 0 bases, the J end lost 2 bases, and 16 bases lay between the germline ends. CDR1 SGHRS and CDR2 YFSETQ come from the germline V gene. CDR3 residues: CASSLAGSPTITDTQYF. The CDR3 region has the DNA TGCGCCAGCAGCTTGGCCGGGTCCCCAACAATCACAGATACGCAGTATTTT.

The rearrangement uses TRBV6-5 and TRBJ2-7, with D possibly TRBD2 on 6 matching bases. V lost 0 bases, J lost 7 bases, and 10 bases lay in between. The germline V gene has CDR1 MNHEY and CDR2 SVGAGI. The CDR3 consists of 13 residues. The CDR3 loop reads CASSYSTGREQYF. In DNA, the CDR3 is TGTGCCAGCAGTTACTCGACGGGGAGGGAGCAGTACTTC.

The chain is built from TRBV5-1 and TRBJ2-7, with a weak D call TRBD2 (5 bases). The germline CDR1 and CDR2 sequences are SGHRS and YFSETQ. Deletions cut 0 bases from V and 0 bases from J, with 10 bases between. CDR3 length equals 15 residues. DNA of the CDR3: TGCGCCAGCAGCTTGGAATCGGGAAACTCCTACGAGCAGTACTTC. This translates into CASSLESGNSYEQYF.